The next 26 T cell receptor beta chains were all read from a single sample in a study of blood T cell repertoires in COVID-19. TCRdb keeps only in-frame clones here, not all; method: immunoSEQ multiplex PCR. The data show fewer than 250,000 clones, roughly 84% seen once. Sequencing was performed on peripheral blood. These receptors came from a woman older than 75 with COVID-19, enrolled during active disease.

This rearrangement joins TRBV19 to TRBJ1-6; TRBD1 is a possible D gene (5 bases). Germline assignment: CDR1 LNHDA and CDR2 SQIVND (reference sequence). V lost 7 bases and J lost 5, with 9 bases in between. This CDR3 is built from 13 residues. CDR3 coding DNA: TGTGCCAGTACCCGGACACATAATTCACCCCTCCACTTT. Translating gives CASTRTHNSPLHF.

The rearrangement links TRBV2 to TRBJ1-1; TRBD1 matches 8 bases. Trimming removed 6 bases from V and 2 bases from J; junction bases left unmatched: 5. From germline, CDR1 is SNHLY and CDR2 FYNNEI. This CDR3 is 14 amino acids long. DNA of the CDR3: TGTGCCAGCAGGACAGGGGTTTCCAACACTGAAGCTTTCTTT. The encoded protein is CASRTGVSNTEAFF.

This clone was recorded only once. V gene TRBV19 combines with J gene TRBJ2-5; D gene ambiguous. The CDR3 is 13 amino acids. Between the trimmed V and J ends, which lost 1 base and 3 bases, there was a span of 6 bases. From germline, CDR1 is LNHDA and CDR2 SQIVND (reference sequence). The CDR3 loop is CASSIGDKETQYF. CDR3 nucleotide sequence: TGTGCCAGTAGTATAGGTGACAAAGAGACCCAGTACTTC.

In this sample, this clone turned up once. The chain uses TRBV6-4 and TRBJ1-2, with D possibly being TRBD1 (6 bases). Germline CDR1 MRHNA, CDR2 SNTAGT. V was shortened by 0 bases and J by 5 bases, with 10 bases between the two germline ends. The CDR3 length is 14 residues. The chain's CDR3 is CASSDSGAGYGYTF. The CDR3 bases are TGTGCCAGCAGTGACTCGGGGGCCGGGTATGGCTACACCTTC.

This chain uses TRBV18 with TRBJ2-7, with 13 positions matching TRBD2. CDR3 size: 15 residues. Germline lookup yields CDR1 KGHSH and CDR2 LQKENI. J lost 4 bases, V lost 3 bases, and 3 bases had no gene match. This CDR3 reads CASSPGTSGVYEQYV. The CDR3 region has the DNA TGTGCCAGCTCACCCGGGACTAGCGGGGTATACGAGCAGTACGTC.

V and J are TRBV19 and TRBJ1-1; D is unclear. Germline CDR1 is LNHDA and CDR2 is SQIVND (reference sequence). The CDR3 is 16 residues long. Trimming shortened V by 3 bases and J by 0 bases, and 14 bases separated the two germline ends. CDR3: CASSITGVAMNTEAFF. CDR3 DNA sequence: TGTGCCAGTAGTATTACCGGGGTGGCGATGAACACTGAAGCTTTCTTT.

The CDR3 coding sequence is TGTGCCAGCAGTGAGGGAGGGCGTGGGTCCTACGAGCAGTACTTC. Amino acids: CASSEGGRGSYEQYF. The chain links TRBV25-1 to TRBJ2-7, with 7 bases that match TRBD2. Trimming took 3 bases from V and 1 from J; bases not matched to a gene: 6. The CDR3 sequence is 15 residues long. Germline V gene sequence: CDR1 MGHDK, CDR2 SYGVNS.

The chain is built from TRBV6-5 and TRBJ2-7; weak D call: TRBD1 (6 bases). V was shortened by 11 bases and J by 0 bases, with 14 bases between the two germline ends. The CDR3 has 13 residues. Germline V lookup: CDR1 MNHEY, CDR2 SVGAGI. Written as DNA, the CDR3 is TGTGCCGTCCGGGACAAGAGCTCCTACGAGCAGTACTTC. Amino acids: CAVRDKSSYEQYF.

V is TRBV21-1 and J is TRBJ1-1; the table's D call of TRBD1 was not tested on the DNA. TRBV21-1 is termed a pseudogene. The CDR3 totals 16 residues. The CDR3 spells CASSKGDRALNTEAFF. The CDR3 bases are TGTGCCAGCAGCAAAGGGGACAGAGCTTTGAACACTGAAGCTTTCTTT.

V gene TRBV6-5 combines with J gene TRBJ2-5; weak D call: TRBD1 (5 bases). In germline, CDR1 is MNHEY, CDR2 SVGAGI. The CDR3 has 13 amino acids. V lost 5 bases and J 0 bases, leaving 7 bases between the germline ends. The CDR3 loop reads CASSQQDQETQYF. The CDR3 DNA is TGTGCCAGCAGTCAACAGGACCAAGAGACCCAGTACTTC.

The CDR3 nucleotides are TGTGCCAGCAGTTCGGGACAGCGTTATAATTCACCCCTCCACTTT. It specifies CASSSGQRYNSPLHF. V usage is TRBV27 and J usage is TRBJ1-6; 7 bases agree with TRBD1. CDR3 size: 15 residues. Germline values: CDR1 MNHEY, CDR2 SMNVEV (reference sequence). V shed 4 bases, J shed 4 bases, and the junction held 4 bases outside the gene matches.

This clone has a single count. This sequence joins TRBV7-9 and TRBJ1-1, with unresolved D. V was shortened by 1 base and J by 0 bases, with 6 bases between the two germline ends. The CDR3 has 14 residues. Germline CDR1 SEHNR, CDR2 FQNEAQ (reference sequence). The CDR3 nucleotides read TGTGCCAGCAGCTTAGGTCCAGTGAACACTGAAGCTTTCTTT. This gives the protein CASSLGPVNTEAFF.

In its sample, this clone was seen once. The gene calls are TRBV2 and TRBJ1-1; TRBD1 is a possible D gene (6 bases). This CDR3 spans 11 amino acids. Trimming pared 11 bases from V and 6 bases from J, leaving 13 bases between. Per germline, CDR1 SNHLY and CDR2 FYNNEI. The CDR3 loop is CAVQGTAEAFF. The CDR3 nucleotides are TGTGCCGTACAGGGCACCGCTGAAGCTTTCTTT.

This sequence joins TRBV10-3 and TRBJ2-2, with 7 bases lining up with TRBD1. The CDR3 is made up of 15 amino acids. V shed 0 bases and J 7 bases; nucleotides not matched to a gene: 5. Germline V gene lookup returns CDR1 ENHRY and CDR2 SYGVKD. CDR3 DNA: TGTGCCATCAGTGAGTCTACAGGGGCTGGCGGGGAGCTGTTTTTT. As protein: CAISESTGAGGELFF.

Details on this clone: Different DNA sequences within this sample yield the same CDR3. V and J are TRBV19 and TRBJ2-6; 7 positions match TRBD2. V was clipped by 6 bases and J by 4 bases; unmatched bases: 3. The CDR3 totals 14 residues. Germline-derived CDR1 and CDR2 are LNHDA and SQIVND (reference sequence). The CDR3 region has the DNA TGTGCCAGTAGCGGGGGGTCCGGGGCCAACGTCCTGACTTTC. This translates into CASSGGSGANVLTF.

This chain's CDR3 is CASSRAGGTYNEQFF. CDR3 bases: TGTGCCAGCAGCCGGGCGGGGGGGACCTACAATGAGCAGTTCTTC. V usage is TRBV5-4 and J usage is TRBJ2-1; 9 nucleotides agree with TRBD2. The CDR3 is 15 residues long. Germline V CDR1 and CDR2: SGHNT, YYREEE (reference sequence). V was pared by 4 bases and J by 2 bases, with 4 bases of the junction left unmatched.

This chain joins TRBV5-1 and TRBJ1-2, with 7 bases identical to TRBD1. Germline V gene sequence: CDR1 SGHRS, CDR2 YFSETQ. V dropped 0 bases and J dropped 10; count of bases not matched to a gene: 9. The CDR3 runs 14 residues. DNA for the CDR3: TGCGCCAGCAGCTTGGGCCCCGGGACAGATTCCTACACCTTC. Its translation: CASSLGPGTDSYTF. The full variable domain, with the rest looked up from reference TRBV5-1 and TRBJ1-2, is KAGVTQTPRYLIKTRGQQVTLSCSPISGHRSVSWYQQTPGQGLQFLFEYFSETQRNKGNFPGRFSGRQFSNSRSEMNVSTLELGDSALYLCASSLGPGTDSYTFGSGTRLTVV.

The chain has TRBV3-1 (or the pseudogene TRBV3-2) and TRBJ2-3; 7 nucleotides agree with TRBD2. Germline loops: CDR1 LGHDT, CDR2 YNNKEL (reference sequence). J lost 2 bases, V lost 0 bases, and 2 bases had no gene match. The CDR3 runs 15 residues. CDR3 DNA: TGTGCCAGCAGCCAAGAAAGCGGGGCCACAGATACGCAGTATTTT. This codes for CASSQESGATDTQYF.

This chain connects TRBV21-1 to TRBJ1-5; the D segment call TRBD1 is taken from the table without a DNA check. TRBV21-1 is marked as a pseudogene. There are 16 residues in the CDR3. The CDR3 nucleotides are TGTGCCAGCAGCAAAAGGGGCGCTTATAGCAATCAGCCCCAGCATTTT. Encoded protein: CASSKRGAYSNQPQHF.

The chain is built from TRBV27 and TRBJ1-6; TRBD1 is a possible D gene (6 bases). Trimming shortened V by 2 bases and J by 7 bases, and 9 bases separated the two germline ends. This CDR3 comprises 14 residues. Germline CDR1 and CDR2: MNHEY and SMNVEV (reference sequence). The CDR3 DNA reads TGTGCCAGCAGTTTACAGGGGCTGAATTCACCCCTCCACTTT. It is translated as CASSLQGLNSPLHF.

The rearrangement uses TRBV21-1 and TRBJ2-7; the table's D gene call, TRBD1, was not cross checked with the DNA. TRBV21-1 is designated a pseudogene. The CDR3 length is 14 residues. DNA of the CDR3: TGTGCCAGCAGCAAACACCGGACATCTTACGAGCAGTACTTC. This sequence encodes CASSKHRTSYEQYF.

In regard to this clone: The same CDR3 arises from other DNA sequences in this sample as well. The chain uses TRBV5-1 and TRBJ1-1; 8 bases are shared with TRBD1. This CDR3 comprises 13 residues. V lost 4 bases, J lost 5 bases, and 4 bases stayed unmatched. Germline CDR1 is SGHRS and CDR2 is YFSETQ. The CDR3 sequence is CASSQGAGTEAFF. CDR3 coding DNA: TGCGCCAGCAGCCAGGGGGCTGGAACTGAAGCTTTCTTT. The complete variable domain, with remaining parts taken from reference TRBV5-1 and TRBJ1-1, reads KAGVTQTPRYLIKTRGQQVTLSCSPISGHRSVSWYQQTPGQGLQFLFEYFSETQRNKGNFPGRFSGRQFSNSRSEMNVSTLELGDSALYLCASSQGAGTEAFFGQGTRLTVV.

The chain employs TRBV18 and TRBJ1-4; possibly TRBD1 for D (6 bases). Trimming stripped 4 bases from V and 0 bases from J, with 9 bases between. Germline V CDR1 and CDR2: KGHSH, LQKENI. This CDR3 spans 15 amino acids. CDR3 sequence: CASSRDITTNEKLFF. Here the CDR3 DNA reads TGTGCCAGCTCACGGGACATTACAACTAATGAAAAACTGTTTTTT.

This clone showed up just once. The gene calls are TRBV7-8 and TRBJ1-5; D possibly corresponds to TRBD1 (5 bases). The CDR3 runs to 14 residues. V lost 1 base and J 3 bases, leaving 7 bases between the germline ends. Germline-derived CDR1 and CDR2 are SGHVS and FQNEAQ. CDR3 residues: CASSLGQINQPQHF. CDR3 nucleotides: TGTGCCAGCAGCTTAGGACAGATCAATCAGCCCCAGCATTTT.

The gene calls are TRBV30 and TRBJ1-2; perhaps TRBD1 as D (5 bases). V gave up 0 bases and J gave up 3 bases, with 11 bases separating them. CDR3 size: 14 residues. The germline V gene encodes CDR1 GTSNPN and CDR2 SVGIG (reference sequence). For the CDR3, the DNA is TGTGCCTGGAGTGTACCCCCAGGGCACTATGGCTACACCTTC. This codes for CAWSVPPGHYGYTF.

Here the CDR3 reads CASSLAWANLGGELFF. CDR3 sequence (DNA): TGCGCCAGCAGCTTGGCCTGGGCGAACCTTGGAGGGGAGCTGTTTTTT. The rearrangement uses TRBV5-1 and TRBJ2-2; no reliable D call. From germline, CDR1 is SGHRS and CDR2 YFSETQ. Trimming took 0 bases from V and 8 from J, leaving 17 bases between them. The CDR3 spans 16 residues. The variable domain in full, completed from reference TRBV5-1 and TRBJ2-2, reads KAGVTQTPRYLIKTRGQQVTLSCSPISGHRSVSWYQQTPGQGLQFLFEYFSETQRNKGNFPGRFSGRQFSNSRSEMNVSTLELGDSALYLCASSLAWANLGGELFFGEGSRLTVL.